Below, one T cell receptor beta chain is given with its context. Original processing methods: Estimates of nucleated cell counts were drawn from the amplification of reference gene primers. This table comes from immunoSEQ multiplex PCR, and its TCRdb copy is limited to in-frame clones, with some not included. The DNA gave D and trimming, while V, J and clone size come from that table. The profile covers about 110,000 clones, with 70% to 80% appearing a single time and 6% to 8.5% taken by the ten largest. The CDR3 totals 14 residues. Trimming took off 3 bases at V and 0 bases at J, with 9 bases between the two ends. From germline, CDR1 is DFQATT and CDR2 SNEGSKA (reference sequence). This entry belongs to a study of blood T cell repertoires in COVID-19. Overall study: Italy, Spain and the United States were the sources of the convalescent and acute COVID-19 samples. Sample material is recorded as cDNA or gDNA derived from T cells, B-cell-depleted T cells, or PBMCs.

The V call is TRBV20-1, the J call TRBJ1-3; no definite D call. This TCR was sampled from a woman aged 60 to 75 with acute or convalescent COVID-19. Sequencing used peripheral blood. CDR3 nucleotides: TGCAGTGCTAGTATGCCAGACTCTGGAAACACCATATATTTT. It encodes CSASMPDSGNTIYF.